The 25 T cell receptor beta chains below all came from one sample that was sequenced in a study of response to subunit inactivated influenza vaccine. TCRdb recomputed calls from the RT-PCR reads with MiXCR, one row per CDR3 protein. Among hundreds of thousands of distinct CDR3 sequences listed, 12% were seen once. This material consisted of PBMCs from blood, taken on the day of vaccination. All receptors come from a man aged 50 or older who received an inactivated influenza vaccine.

This clonotype was detected a few times. DNA for the CDR3: TGCGCCAGCAGAAGGGAGGGCTCACCCCTCCACTTT. It encodes CASRREGSPLHF. The chain couples TRBV5-1 to TRBJ1-6; D not resolved. Per germline, CDR1 SGHRS and CDR2 YFSETQ. Trimming left V 5 bases short and J 10 bases short, with 10 bases between. This CDR3 has 12 residues.

There are many counts of this clonotype. The chain joins TRBV7-8 to TRBJ2-2; the D is unclear. There are 16 residues in the CDR3. Germline loops: CDR1 SGHVS, CDR2 FQNEAQ. The ends were cut back, 0 bases at V and 2 bases at J, with 10 bases in the middle. The CDR3 region has the DNA TGTGCCAGCAGCTTAGCGAGGCTGACAAACACCGGGGAGCTGTTTTTT. It is translated as CASSLARLTNTGELFF.

This clonotype was detected many times. The genes are TRBV2 and TRBJ2-3; TRBD2 might be the D (6 bases). The V gene lost 6 bases and the J gene lost 4 bases, with 17 bases spanning the gap. This CDR3 is built from 15 residues. Germline V gene lookup returns CDR1 SNHLY and CDR2 FYNNEI. The CDR3 coding sequence is TGTGCCAGCAGGGGGGGACGGCTGGGGGCAGATACGCAGTATTTT. As protein: CASRGGRLGADTQYF.

In this sample, this clonotype turned up a few times. The chain recombines TRBV6-2 or TRBV6-3 with TRBJ2-1, with 11 bases that match TRBD2. This CDR3 region has 18 residues. The germline V gene has CDR1 MNHEY and CDR2 SVGEGT. J lost 0 bases, V lost 4 bases, and 8 bases had no gene match. The CDR3 protein is CASSSASGRWSSYNEQFF. Written as DNA, the CDR3 is TGTGCCAGCAGTTCGGCTAGCGGGAGGTGGAGCTCCTACAATGAGCAGTTCTTC.

The chain carries TRBV27 and TRBJ2-2; 12 nucleotides agree with TRBD1. The CDR3 is made up of 17 amino acids. Germline V CDR1 and CDR2: MNHEY, SMNVEV (reference sequence). The ends lost 6 bases at V and 0 bases at J; junction bases unmatched: 5. Here the CDR3 reads CASSQGQGAANTGELFF. The CDR3 coding sequence is TGTGCCAGCAGCCAGGGACAGGGGGCGGCGAACACCGGGGAGCTGTTTTTT.

V and J are TRBV3-1 and TRBJ2-2; possible D gene TRBD1, 6 bases. Per the germline V gene, CDR1 is LGHDT and CDR2 is YNNKEL (reference sequence). CDR3 length: 15 amino acids. V was shortened by 7 bases and J by 7 bases, with 19 bases between the two germline ends. DNA for the CDR3: TGTGCCAGCACCCGGGGAACAGGGAAGAACGGGGAGCTGTTTTTT. It specifies CASTRGTGKNGELFF.

This clonotype was seen a handful of times. This rearrangement joins TRBV7-9 to TRBJ2-4; 9 positions match TRBD2. Germline V gene sequence: CDR1 SEHNR, CDR2 FQNEAQ (reference sequence). This CDR3 region has 17 residues. V was clipped by 5 bases and J by 8 bases; unmatched bases: 16. The CDR3 loop reads CASSVSGSPLNGDIQYF. DNA of the CDR3: TGTGCCAGCAGCGTTAGCGGGAGCCCTCTTAACGGGGACATTCAGTACTTC.

This clonotype was observed a handful of times. The chain uses TRBV10-1 and TRBJ2-3; D is perhaps TRBD2 (5 bases). The CDR3 sequence is 13 residues long. Germline CDR1 is WNHNN and CDR2 is SYGVQD (reference sequence). V lost 10 bases and J lost 1, with 12 bases in between. In DNA, the CDR3 is TGCGCCACCCAAGCGGCAGGCACAGATACGCAGTATTTT. Translation gives CATQAAGTDTQYF.

Many counts were recorded for this clonotype. V and J are TRBV28 and TRBJ1-1; TRBD1 might be the D (5 bases). The CDR3 is 13 amino acids. Per the germline V gene, CDR1 is MDHEN and CDR2 is SYDVKM. Trimming left V 2 bases short and J 8 bases short, with 12 bases between. As DNA, the CDR3 is TGTGCCAGCAGTTTAATGGGGGTCAGGGAAGCTTTCTTT. Its protein product is CASSLMGVREAFF.

This clonotype was recorded a few times. The V gene is TRBV13, the J gene TRBJ1-6; 7 bases align to TRBD1. The CDR3 sequence is 14 residues long. J lost 7 bases, V lost 5 bases, and 5 bases had no gene match. CDR1 is PRHDT and CDR2 is FYEKMQ in the germline V gene (reference sequence). The CDR3 loop is CASSAGTANSPLHF. The CDR3 coding sequence is TGTGCCAGCAGCGCGGGGACAGCGAATTCACCCCTCCACTTT.

This clonotype showed up just a few times. This rearrangement joins TRBV28 to TRBJ2-1; D is ambiguous. Trimming cost V 2 bases and J 9 bases, with 11 bases left between them. This CDR3 comprises 13 residues. The V gene's germline CDR1 is MDHEN and CDR2 SYDVKM. In nucleotides, the CDR3 is TGTGCCAGCAGTTTAGCTAGTTTAGGTGAGCAGTTCTTC. It codes for CASSLASLGEQFF.

The chain is built from TRBV6-2 or TRBV6-3 and TRBJ2-2; no clear D. The CDR3 contains 14 residues. Germline-derived CDR1 and CDR2 are MNHEY and SVGEGT. With 2 bases removed from V and 3 bases from J, the gap between germline ends came to 7 bases. CDR3 DNA sequence: TGTGCCAGCAGTTACCGGCTTTACACCGGGGAGCTGTTTTTT. It translates to CASSYRLYTGELFF.

This clonotype came up a few times. The V gene is TRBV5-5, the J gene TRBJ2-7, with 10 nucleotides matching TRBD1. The CDR3 sequence is 16 residues long. J was trimmed by 4 bases and V by 4 bases; bases with no gene match: 11. Germline V lookup: CDR1 SGHKS, CDR2 YYEKEE (reference sequence). The CDR3: CASSTNPGQGMYEQYF. The CDR3 nucleotides are TGTGCCAGCAGCACCAATCCGGGACAGGGGATGTACGAGCAGTACTTC. The complete variable domain, with remaining parts taken from reference TRBV5-5 and TRBJ2-7, reads DAGVTQSPTHLIKTRGQQVTLRCSPISGHKSVSWYQQVLGQGPQFIFQYYEKEERGRGNFPDRFSARQFPNYSSELNVNALLLGDSALYLCASSTNPGQGMYEQYFGPGTRLTVT.

The chain combines TRBV3-1 with TRBJ2-7; 7 bases are a match to TRBD2. Germline assignment: CDR1 LGHDT and CDR2 YNNKEL (reference sequence). Trimming took 2 bases from V and 4 from J; bases not matched to a gene: 11. The CDR3 length is 16 residues. The CDR3 DNA reads TGTGCCAGCAGCCAACAAAGTCCTAGCGGAGGTTACGAGCAGTACTTC. Its translation is CASSQQSPSGGYEQYF.

The CDR3 loop is CASSQEGGLSGANVLTF. CDR3 nucleotide sequence: TGTGCCAGCAGCCAAGAGGGTGGACTATCTGGGGCCAACGTCCTGACTTTC. J is TRBJ2-6 and V is TRBV4-2, with a possible D match to TRBD2 (6 bases). V was clipped by 0 bases and J by 1 base, with 10 bases between them. The CDR3 has 17 residues. Germline lookup yields CDR1 LGHNA and CDR2 YNFKEQ.

The CDR3 here is CASSQVRTGGSGELFF. The CDR3 region has the DNA TGTGCCAGCAGCCAAGTGAGAACAGGGGGCTCCGGGGAGCTGTTTTTT. The chain joins TRBV3-1 to TRBJ2-2; 9 bases are a match to TRBD1. There are 16 residues in the CDR3. Germline values: CDR1 LGHDT, CDR2 YNNKEL (reference sequence). The ends lost 1 base at V and 6 bases at J; junction bases unmatched: 6.

The sample holds many counts of this clonotype. The rearrangement uses TRBV28 and TRBJ2-1; maybe TRBD1 (5 bases). V lost 2 bases, J lost 0 bases, and 11 bases lay in between. CDR1 MDHEN and CDR2 SYDVKM come from the germline V gene. This CDR3 has 16 residues. The CDR3 DNA follows: TGTGCCAGCAGTTTAATTGGGGCGAGCTCCTACAATGAGCAGTTCTTC. Amino acid sequence: CASSLIGASSYNEQFF.

The chain links TRBV7-9 to TRBJ1-2; tentative D call: TRBD1 (6 bases). This CDR3 has 14 amino acids. CDR1 and CDR2 from the germline V gene are SEHNR and FQNEAQ (reference sequence). Trimming removed 5 bases at V and 4 bases at J, with 14 bases between. The CDR3 bases are TGTGCCAGCAGCATGTACAGGGCCGTCTATGGCTACACCTTC. It specifies CASSMYRAVYGYTF.

The chain recombines TRBV28 with TRBJ2-4; D is possibly TRBD1 (6 bases). The germline V gene has CDR1 MDHEN and CDR2 SYDVKM. This CDR3 region has 12 residues. The V end lost 6 bases, the J end lost 7 bases, and 10 bases lay between the germline ends. This CDR3 reads CASSIRGNIQYF. CDR3 sequence (DNA): TGTGCCAGCAGCATCAGGGGTAACATTCAGTACTTC.

This clonotype was observed at least ten times. The gene calls are TRBV5-1 and TRBJ1-4; 7 bases map to TRBD1. Germline CDR1 SGHRS, CDR2 YFSETQ. The CDR3 sequence is 15 residues long. V was pared by 4 bases and J by 2 bases, with 5 bases of the junction left unmatched. Written as DNA, the CDR3 is TGCGCCAGCAGCACGAAAGGGGGCACTAATGAAAAACTGTTTTTT. This codes for CASSTKGGTNEKLFF.

This clonotype was seen ten or more times. The CDR3 region is CAISASGGMNTEAFF. The DNA of the CDR3 is TGTGCCATCAGTGCGAGTGGAGGGATGAACACTGAAGCTTTCTTT. V and J are TRBV10-3 and TRBJ1-1; D gene uncertain. The CDR3 has 15 residues. V dropped 4 bases and J dropped 0 bases, with 12 bases sitting between them. Germline loops: CDR1 ENHRY, CDR2 SYGVKD.

V is TRBV4-3 and J is TRBJ2-5, with 13 bases lining up with TRBD2. Germline assignment: CDR1 LGHNA and CDR2 YSLEER. The CDR3 is 17 residues long. J lost 6 bases, V lost 0 bases, and 7 bases had no gene match. CDR3 sequence: CASSQDPGLAGIQTQYF. The DNA of the CDR3 is TGCGCCAGCAGCCAAGATCCGGGACTAGCGGGAATCCAGACCCAGTACTTC.

The chain employs TRBV7-2 and TRBJ2-1; possibly TRBD2 for D (5 bases). Germline CDR1 reads SGHTA; CDR2 reads FQGNSA. CDR3 length equals 13 residues. V was cut by 3 bases and J by 9 bases, with 12 bases left in between. The DNA of the CDR3 is TGTGCCAGCAGCTTGGAGCGGTCAGTTGAGCAGTTCTTC. Translating it yields CASSLERSVEQFF.

Many counts were recorded for this clonotype. The rearrangement joins TRBV6-1 to TRBJ2-3, with D hard to call. Germline values: CDR1 MNHNS, CDR2 SASEGT. The CDR3 extends over 14 amino acids. Trimming pared 2 bases from V and 0 bases from J, leaving 6 bases between. This CDR3 is CASSERVSTDTQYF. The CDR3 coding sequence is TGTGCCAGCAGTGAAAGGGTTAGCACAGATACGCAGTATTTT.

This clonotype was seen many times. The rearrangement uses TRBV29-1 and TRBJ2-7; either TRBD1 or TRBD2 may fit D (5 bases each). This CDR3 spans 11 amino acids. V was clipped by 6 bases and J by 2 bases, with 8 bases between them. Germline CDR1 and CDR2: SQVTM and ANQGSEA. CDR3: CSVGEPYEQYF. CDR3 bases: TGCAGCGTGGGGGAGCCCTACGAGCAGTACTTC.